This TCR beta chain was documented in a study of T cell changes during pregnancy in multiple sclerosis. The table came from immunoSEQ multiplex PCR; TCRdb's copy has only in-frame clones and leaves some out. The sample has about 31,000 clones; approximately 90% are singletons. Unmatched junction bases numbered 5, after V lost 4 bases and J lost 2 bases. The germline V gene encodes CDR1 SEHNR and CDR2 FQNEAQ (reference sequence). The length of the CDR3 is 15 residues. Sequencing used CD8+ T cells from peripheral blood mononuclear cells, obtained in the second trimester of pregnancy. The rearrangement joins TRBV7-9 to TRBJ2-7, with TRBD2 matching over 10 bases. This TCR was recovered from a female donor with multiple sclerosis, enrolled in a pregnancy study. CDR3 sequence reads: CASSSRLAGPYEQYF. The CDR3 DNA reads TGTGCCAGCAGCTCCAGACTAGCGGGCCCCTACGAGCAGTACTTC.